What follows are 16 T cell receptor beta chains derived from one specimen sequenced in a study of beta chain features in type 1 diabetes (dated by TCRdb to the late 2010s). Points the paper makes about the study in general: In all four CD4+ subsets, TCRB CDR3 length was moderately but significantly shorter in type 1 diabetes patients.

The library was made by the immunoSEQ multiplex PCR assay. All of the isolated RNA was reverse transcribed with the High Capacity cDNA Reverse Transcription Kit, so expressed TCRB transcripts were sequenced. TCRdb mirrors the immuneACCESS table, restricted to in-frame sequences. Some clones are absent from its copies; in checked studies, under half trace to an unresolved V gene, and the reason for the others is unknown. The sample table holds under 400,000 clones, of which 10% to 15% were seen once. The ten largest clones represent around 0.0099% of the sample. No antigen is known for these receptors. Source material: naive CD4+ T cells from blood. The cell subset or site tag for this specimen amounts to: true naive CD4+ T cells. All receptors derive from a woman younger than 35 with type 1 diabetes.

This chain connects TRBV5-1 to TRBJ2-7; 8 bases match TRBD1. The CDR3 has 15 residues. Germline CDR1 is SGHRS and CDR2 is YFSETQ. V gave up 0 bases and J gave up 2 bases; unmatched junction bases: 4. CDR3 region: CASSLGRTGPYEQYF. The DNA for the CDR3 is TGCGCCAGCAGCTTGGGGCGGACAGGGCCCTACGAGCAGTACTTC. The full variable domain, rest sourced from reference TRBV5-1 and TRBJ2-7, is KAGVTQTPRYLIKTRGQQVTLSCSPISGHRSVSWYQQTPGQGLQFLFEYFSETQRNKGNFPGRFSGRQFSNSRSEMNVSTLELGDSALYLCASSLGRTGPYEQYFGPGTRLTVT.

CDR3 in amino acids: CSVEDLGSYEQYF. CDR3 coding DNA: TGCAGCGTTGAAGATCTGGGCAGCTACGAGCAGTACTTC. The genes are TRBV29-1 and TRBJ2-7; D is unclear. This CDR3 has 13 residues. Trimming cost V 0 bases and J 3 bases, with 9 bases left between them. The V gene's germline CDR1 is SQVTM and CDR2 ANQGSEA.

This rearrangement joins TRBV7-2 to TRBJ2-3, with D possibly matching TRBD2 (6 bases). The germline V gene encodes CDR1 SGHTA and CDR2 FQGNSA. This CDR3 is 13 amino acids long. The ends were cut back, 10 bases at V and 2 bases at J, with 13 bases in the middle. CDR3 nucleotides: TGTGCCACCGGGCGGGGAAACACAGATACGCAGTATTTT. It codes for CATGRGNTDTQYF.

The rearrangement links TRBV11-2 to TRBJ2-5, with TRBD2 matching over 7 bases. The CDR3 sequence is 14 residues long. Trimming removed 6 bases from V and 5 bases from J; junction bases left unmatched: 9. Germline V gene lookup returns CDR1 SGHAT and CDR2 FQNNGV. The DNA for the CDR3 is TGTGCCAGCAGTCGCCTAGCGGTAGCGGAGACCCAGTACTTC. Amino acid sequence: CASSRLAVAETQYF.

The rearrangement joins TRBV7-2 to TRBJ2-7; perhaps TRBD1 as D (6 bases). V lost 5 bases and J lost 6, with 17 bases in between. The length of the CDR3 is 14 residues. Germline lookup yields CDR1 SGHTA and CDR2 FQGNSA. This chain's CDR3 is CASSHTGTQGEQYF. The DNA of the CDR3 is TGTGCCAGCAGCCACACAGGGACCCAAGGCGAGCAGTACTTC.

This clone was seen a few times. V is TRBV25-1 and J is TRBJ2-3; D is unclear. From germline, CDR1 is MGHDK and CDR2 SYGVNS. The germline V and J ends were trimmed by 6 bases and 4 bases, with 5 bases remaining between them. This CDR3 spans 11 amino acids. The CDR3 DNA reads as TGTGCCAGCAGACGGTCAGATACGCAGTATTTT. Translation gives CASRRSDTQYF.

The rearrangement links TRBV9 to TRBJ2-3; D perhaps matches TRBD1 (7 bases). V was cut by 0 bases and J by 4 bases, with 21 bases left in between. Germline CDR1 reads SGDLS; CDR2 reads YYNGEE. The CDR3 runs 18 residues. This CDR3 is CASSVGRVTGAVADTQYF. In DNA form, the CDR3 reads TGTGCCAGCAGCGTAGGGAGGGTAACAGGGGCTGTGGCAGATACGCAGTATTTT.

CDR3 amino acids: CASSDGGTYTEAFF. For the CDR3, the DNA is TGTGCCAGCAGTGACGGAGGGACGTACACTGAAGCTTTCTTT. This sequence joins TRBV6-5 and TRBJ1-1; D is possibly TRBD1 (5 bases). V was shortened by 5 bases and J by 3 bases, with 13 bases between the two germline ends. The germline CDR1 and CDR2 sequences are MNHEY and SVGAGI. The CDR3 loop spans 14 amino acids.

The V gene is TRBV28, the J gene TRBJ2-1, with TRBD2 identical over 11 bases. V was clipped by 8 bases and J by 4 bases; unmatched bases: 7. The CDR3 runs 15 residues. Germline V CDR1 and CDR2: MDHEN, SYDVKM. CDR3 region: CASCLGTSGYNEQFF. CDR3 coding DNA: TGTGCCAGCTGCCTGGGGACTAGCGGATACAATGAGCAGTTCTTC.

This clone was seen only a few times. The V call is TRBV19, the J call TRBJ2-3; 8 nucleotides line up with TRBD1. J was trimmed by 0 bases and V by 4 bases; bases with no gene match: 3. This CDR3 spans 15 amino acids. Per germline, CDR1 LNHDA and CDR2 SQIVND (reference sequence). CDR3 bases: TGTGCCAGTAGTACCGGGACAGGCAGCACAGATACGCAGTATTTT. It specifies CASSTGTGSTDTQYF. Together with reference TRBV19 and TRBJ2-3, the CDR3 gives the full variable domain: DGGITQSPKYLFRKEGQNVTLSCEQNLNHDAMYWYRQDPGQGLRLIYYSQIVNDFQKGDIAEGYSVSREKKESFPLTVTSAQKNPTAFYLCASSTGTGSTDTQYFGPGTRLTVL.

The V and J genes are TRBV7-2 and TRBJ1-2, with D possibly being TRBD1 (6 bases). Between the trimmed V and J ends, which lost 6 bases and 7 bases, there was a span of 15 bases. Germline CDR1 and CDR2: SGHTA and FQGNSA. This CDR3 spans 13 amino acids. The chain's CDR3 is CASSTGQLAGYTF. The CDR3 DNA reads as TGTGCCAGCAGTACCGGACAGCTTGCTGGCTACACCTTC.

This clone was observed a few times. The CDR3 DNA is TGTGCCAGCAGCAAGGCTAGCGGGTACATCGGGGAGCTGTTTTTT. Protein sequence: CASSKASGYIGELFF. The chain uses TRBV21-1 and TRBJ2-2; the table's D call TRBD2 went unverified against the DNA. TRBV21-1 is shown as a pseudogene. The length of the CDR3 is 15 residues.

The chain is built from TRBV2 and TRBJ1-2; D unclear. CDR3 length: 14 residues. V lost 6 bases and J 3 bases, leaving 14 bases between the germline ends. Per the germline V gene, CDR1 is SNHLY and CDR2 is FYNNEI. The CDR3 DNA reads as TGTGCCAGCAGGGTTACGGGGATGGACTATGGCTACACCTTC. It is translated as CASRVTGMDYGYTF. Full variable domain (outside the CDR3, taken from reference TRBV2 and TRBJ1-2): EPEVTQTPSHQVTQMGQEVILRCVPISNHLYFYWYRQILGQKVEFLVSFYNNEISEKSEIFDDQFSVERPDGSNFTLKIRSTKLEDSAMYFCASRVTGMDYGYTFGSGTRLTVV.

V is TRBV5-1 and J is TRBJ2-1; D may be TRBD2 (5 bases). The V gene's germline CDR1 is SGHRS and CDR2 YFSETQ. This CDR3 is built from 15 residues. V dropped 1 base and J dropped 9 bases, with 17 bases sitting between them. CDR3 sequence reads: CASSLSVGDIFEQFF. The CDR3 DNA reads as TGCGCCAGCAGCTTGAGTGTGGGAGACATCTTTGAGCAGTTCTTC.

This clone was counted between two and nine times. Written as DNA, the CDR3 is TGCAGCGTTGGGGGGGGACCGACCCAGTACTTC. It specifies CSVGGGPTQYF. The chain uses TRBV29-1 and TRBJ2-5; TRBD2 aligns across 7 bases. The CDR3 extends over 11 amino acids. Germline V lookup: CDR1 SQVTM, CDR2 ANQGSEA. V lost 4 bases to trimming and J lost 7 bases; unmatched junction nucleotides: 3.

This clone was seen more than once but under ten times. The chain has TRBV2 and TRBJ1-2, with 8 positions matching TRBD1. The CDR3 has 13 amino acids. Germline lookup yields CDR1 SNHLY and CDR2 FYNNEI. After removal of 3 bases from V and 7 bases from J, the junction contained 4 bases not matched to a gene. CDR3 nucleotides: TGTGCCAGCAGTGATGACAGGGGTATTGGCTACACCTTC. Amino acids: CASSDDRGIGYTF.